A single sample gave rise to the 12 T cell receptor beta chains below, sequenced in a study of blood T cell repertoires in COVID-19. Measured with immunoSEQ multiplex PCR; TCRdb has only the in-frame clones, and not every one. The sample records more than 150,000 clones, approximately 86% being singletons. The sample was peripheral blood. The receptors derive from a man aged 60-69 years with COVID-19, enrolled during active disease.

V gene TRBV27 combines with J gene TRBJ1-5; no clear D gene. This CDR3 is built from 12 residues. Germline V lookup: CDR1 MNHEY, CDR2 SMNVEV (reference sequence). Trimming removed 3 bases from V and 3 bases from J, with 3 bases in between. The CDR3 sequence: CASSFLNQPQHF. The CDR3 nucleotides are TGTGCCAGCAGTTTCCTCAATCAGCCCCAGCATTTT.

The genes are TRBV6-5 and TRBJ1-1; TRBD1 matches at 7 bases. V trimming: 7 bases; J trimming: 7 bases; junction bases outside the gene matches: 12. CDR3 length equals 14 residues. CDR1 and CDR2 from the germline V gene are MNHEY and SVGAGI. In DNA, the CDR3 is TGTGCCAGCATGGAAAGGGGGCTGGGTCGTGAAGCTTTCTTT. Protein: CASMERGLGREAFF.

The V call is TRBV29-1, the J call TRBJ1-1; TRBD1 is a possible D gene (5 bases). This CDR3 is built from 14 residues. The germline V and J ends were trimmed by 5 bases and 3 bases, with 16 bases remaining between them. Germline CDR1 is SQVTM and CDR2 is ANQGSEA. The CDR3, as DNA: TGCAGCGTTCATGACAGAACAAGAGACACTGAAGCTTTCTTT. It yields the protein CSVHDRTRDTEAFF.

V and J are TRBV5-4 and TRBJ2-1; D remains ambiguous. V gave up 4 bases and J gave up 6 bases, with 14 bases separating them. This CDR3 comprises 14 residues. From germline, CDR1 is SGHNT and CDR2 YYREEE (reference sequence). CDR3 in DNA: TGTGCCAGCAGCCTGGGTGCCGAGCCCAATGAGCAGTTCTTC. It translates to CASSLGAEPNEQFF.

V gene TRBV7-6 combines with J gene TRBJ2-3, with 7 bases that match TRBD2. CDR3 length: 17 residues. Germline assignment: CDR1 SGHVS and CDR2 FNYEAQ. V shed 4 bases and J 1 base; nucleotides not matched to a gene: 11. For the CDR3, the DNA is TGTGCCAGCAGCTCCTTGAGCGGGGCAGGCGGCACAGATACGCAGTATTTT. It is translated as CASSSLSGAGGTDTQYF.

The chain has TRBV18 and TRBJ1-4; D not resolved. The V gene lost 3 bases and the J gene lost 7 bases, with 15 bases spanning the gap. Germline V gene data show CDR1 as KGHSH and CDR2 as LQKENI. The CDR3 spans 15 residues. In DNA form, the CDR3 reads TGTGCCAGCTCACCTTTACCTGCTGGGAGTGAAAAACTGTTTTTT. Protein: CASSPLPAGSEKLFF.

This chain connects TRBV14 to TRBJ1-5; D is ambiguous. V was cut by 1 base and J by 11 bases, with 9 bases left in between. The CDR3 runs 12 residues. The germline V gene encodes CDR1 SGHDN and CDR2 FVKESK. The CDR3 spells CASSQGPGAQHF. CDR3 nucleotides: TGTGCCAGCAGCCAAGGCCCCGGGGCCCAGCATTTT.

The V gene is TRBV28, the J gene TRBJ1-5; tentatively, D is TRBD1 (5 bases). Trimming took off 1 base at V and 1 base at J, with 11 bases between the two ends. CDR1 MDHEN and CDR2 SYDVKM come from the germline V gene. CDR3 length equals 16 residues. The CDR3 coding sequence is TGTGCCAGCAGTTTATTGCAGGGCGAAAGCAATCAGCCCCAGCATTTT. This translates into CASSLLQGESNQPQHF.

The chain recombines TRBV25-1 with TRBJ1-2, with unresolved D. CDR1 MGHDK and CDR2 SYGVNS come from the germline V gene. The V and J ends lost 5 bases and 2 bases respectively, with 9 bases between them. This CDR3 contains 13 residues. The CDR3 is CASSRQENYGYTF. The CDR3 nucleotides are TGTGCCAGCAGTCGACAAGAAAACTATGGCTACACCTTC.

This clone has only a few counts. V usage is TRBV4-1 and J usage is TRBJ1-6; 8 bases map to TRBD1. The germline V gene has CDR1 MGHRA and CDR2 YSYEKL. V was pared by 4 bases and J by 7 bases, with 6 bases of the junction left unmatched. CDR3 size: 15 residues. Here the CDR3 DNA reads TGCGCCAGCAGCCCAGGACAGGGTACGAATTCACCCCTCCACTTT. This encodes CASSPGQGTNSPLHF.

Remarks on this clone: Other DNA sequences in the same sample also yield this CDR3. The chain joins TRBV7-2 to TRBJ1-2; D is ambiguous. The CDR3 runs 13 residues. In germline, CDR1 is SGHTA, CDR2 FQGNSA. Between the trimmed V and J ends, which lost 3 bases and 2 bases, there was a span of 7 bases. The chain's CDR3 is CASSLYSNYGYTF. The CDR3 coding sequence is TGTGCCAGCAGCTTGTACAGCAACTATGGCTACACCTTC.

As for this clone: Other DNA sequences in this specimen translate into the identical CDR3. Here the CDR3 reads CASSWGQGGQPQHF. CDR3 DNA sequence: TGTGCCAGCAGCTGGGGACAGGGGGGTCAGCCCCAGCATTTT. The gene calls are TRBV5-6 and TRBJ1-5; 11 positions agree with TRBD1. Trimming took 3 bases from V and 6 from J; bases not matched to a gene: 2. The CDR3 has 14 amino acids. From germline, CDR1 is SGHDT and CDR2 YYEEEE.